The rows below give T cell receptor beta chains drawn from one sample of a study of cytomegalovirus exposure and HLA in healthy donors. TCRdb keeps only in-frame clones here, not all; method: immunoSEQ multiplex PCR. The top ten clones hold less than 1.5% of a sample with over 110,000 clones, 60% to 85% of them seen once. Specimen: PBMCs. These receptors all stem from a male donor in good health and CMV-seropositive. The CDR3 runs from the conserved cysteine through the conserved F or W. The D gene is left open where the match is weak. Not every row has a clone size; where given, it reads once, few, many or a size class.

clone_size	v_call	d_call	j_call	cdr3_nt	cdr3_aa
-	TRBV28	-	TRBJ1-1	TGTGCCAGCCGAGGCAGCGGCAGGAACACTGAAGCTTTCTTT	CASRGSGRNTEAFF
once	TRBV6-7	TRBD1	TRBJ1-1	TGTGCCGACCACAGGGGGGCCACTGAAGCTTTCTTT	CADHRGATEAFF
-	TRBV2	TRBD1	TRBJ1-1	TGTGCCAGCAGTGACTGGGAAGGGGGCTCTACTGAAGCTTTCTTT	CASSDWEGGSTEAFF
-	TRBV7-3	-	TRBJ1-2	TGTGCCAGCTCCTCGGGGGGCGCCGACTATGGCTACACCTTC	CASSSGGADYGYTF
-	TRBV30	-	TRBJ1-1	TGTGCCTGGAGTGTACTAACGGCCAACACTGAAGCTTTCTTT	CAWSVLTANTEAFF
-	TRBV19	-	TRBJ2-7	TGTGCCAGTAGTGAGAACCGCTACGAGCAGTACTTC	CASSENRYEQYF
-	TRBV5-4	TRBD2	TRBJ2-1	TGTGCCAGCAGCTACCTAGCGGGTGTCAATGAGCAGTTCTTC	CASSYLAGVNEQFF
-	TRBV2	-	TRBJ1-6	TGTGCCAGCAGTGTAGGTCAGGGGTATAATTCACCCCTCCACTTT	CASSVGQGYNSPLHF
-	TRBV7-9	TRBD2	TRBJ2-1	TGTGCCAGCAGCTACGTAGCGGGAGGGGCAGACGAGCAGTTCTTC	CASSYVAGGADEQFF
few	TRBV28	TRBD1	TRBJ1-2	TGTGCCAGCAGGCCGGGACAGGGGTTGAGTGGCTACACCTTC	CASRPGQGLSGYTF
-	TRBV28	TRBD1	TRBJ2-1	TGTGCCAGCATCCCGGGACAGGGCGCGTACAATGAGCAGTTCTTC	CASIPGQGAYNEQFF
-	TRBV5-4	TRBD2	TRBJ2-1	TGTGCCAGCAGCTTGGTACTAGCGGGGGGGATCTACAATGAGCAGTTCTTC	CASSLVLAGGIYNEQFF
-	TRBV19	-	TRBJ2-7	TGTGCCAGTAGTATATTCACAGGACCCCTCCTCTACGAGCAGTACTTC	CASSIFTGPLLYEQYF
-	TRBV6-5	-	TRBJ2-7	TGTGCCAGCAGTTATTCAACCCAGACAGGCTCCTACGAGCAGTACTTC	CASSYSTQTGSYEQYF
-	TRBV18	TRBD1	TRBJ2-1	TGTGCCAGCTCTCCCACGGGACAGGTGTACAATGAGCAGTTCTTC	CASSPTGQVYNEQFF